The present TCR beta chain was sequenced within a study of T-cell reconstitution after alpha-beta-depleted transplantation in children. This clonotype was recorded many times. Antigen specificity is unknown. The CDR3 totals 16 residues. V lost 1 base, J lost 2 bases, and 5 bases stayed unmatched. CDR1 and CDR2 from the germline V gene are SGHRS and YFSETQ. Findings and limits, study-wide: The authors attributed T-cell counts and diversity one year after transplant mostly to newly produced T cells. Where alpha-beta T cells came from about two months after transplant was reportedly several hundred expanded graft clones. For some patients, TCRbeta diversity was high at day 60 because of recipient T cells and thymic progenitors that survived.

Unique molecular identifiers were used to barcode this TCRbeta library. Via MiXCR, TCRdb re-called the PCR reads, giving one row per CDR3 protein. The sample has tens of thousands of distinct CDR3 sequences; around a tenth are singletons. The genes are TRBV5-1 and TRBJ2-3, with 9 bases fitting TRBD2. The source material was PBMCs, mostly from graft donor cells, sampled 60 days after TCRalphabeta/CD19-depleted stem cell transplant. The TCR sequence derives from a male patient between 2 and 15 years old who had a stem cell transplant for chronic granulomatous disease, so the T cells may come from the graft donor. The CDR3 protein is CASSLRLAGITDTQYF. The CDR3 coding sequence is TGCGCCAGCAGCTTGCGGCTAGCGGGGATCACAGATACGCAGTATTTT.